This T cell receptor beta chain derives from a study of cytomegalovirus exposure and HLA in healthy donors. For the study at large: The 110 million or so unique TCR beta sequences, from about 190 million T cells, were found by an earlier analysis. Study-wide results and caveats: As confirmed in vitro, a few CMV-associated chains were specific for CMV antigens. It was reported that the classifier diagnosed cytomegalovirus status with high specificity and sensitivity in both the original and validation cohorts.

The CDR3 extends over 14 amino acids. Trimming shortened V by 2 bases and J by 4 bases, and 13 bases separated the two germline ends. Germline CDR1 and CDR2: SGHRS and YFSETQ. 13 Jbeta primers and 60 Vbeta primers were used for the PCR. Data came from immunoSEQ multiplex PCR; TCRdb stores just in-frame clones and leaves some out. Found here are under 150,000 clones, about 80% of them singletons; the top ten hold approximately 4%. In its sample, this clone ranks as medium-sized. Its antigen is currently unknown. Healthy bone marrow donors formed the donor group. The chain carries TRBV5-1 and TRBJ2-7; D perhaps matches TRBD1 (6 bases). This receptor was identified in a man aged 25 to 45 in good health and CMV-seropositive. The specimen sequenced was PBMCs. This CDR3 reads CASSFQGRLYEQYF. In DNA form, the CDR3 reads TGCGCCAGCAGCTTCCAGGGGCGGCTATACGAGCAGTACTTC.